What follows are 3 T cell receptor beta chains derived from one specimen sequenced in a study of blood T cells in healthy people across ages. A J-beta primer mix and a sample-barcoded 5' primer were used in a second PCR of roughly 6 to 11 cycles. From the 5' RACE reads, TCRdb called clonotypes with MiXCR, one entry per CDR3 protein. The sample lists about 650,000 distinct CDR3 sequences, around 32% seen once, with 15% in the top ten. Source material: blood. These TCRs come from an elderly woman in good health.

The chain recombines TRBV12-3 or TRBV12-4 with TRBJ2-7; weak D call: TRBD2 (6 bases). The CDR3 runs to 15 residues. Trimming shortened V by 6 bases and J by 7 bases, and 22 bases separated the two germline ends. CDR3 residues: CASRSGTRVFWEQYF. CDR3 sequence (DNA): TGTGCCAGCAGGTCCGGGACTCGGGTTTTTTGGGAGCAGTACTTC.

This clonotype has ten or more counts. The chain joins TRBV20-1 to TRBJ2-4; 8 positions agree with TRBD2. J was trimmed by 0 bases and V by 6 bases; bases with no gene match: 16. The CDR3 has 18 amino acids. The germline CDR1 and CDR2 sequences are DFQATT and SNEGSKA (reference sequence). The CDR3 here is CSAGESGGFPLAKNIQYF. CDR3 coding DNA: TGCAGTGCCGGGGAAAGCGGGGGTTTTCCCTTAGCCAAAAACATTCAGTACTTC.

This clonotype was seen a few times. The chain carries TRBV7-2 and TRBJ1-2, with D perhaps TRBD1 (5 bases). The CDR3 spans 14 residues. V lost 3 bases to trimming and J lost 5 bases, with 13 bases between them. Germline values: CDR1 SGHTA, CDR2 FQGNSA. CDR3 region: CASSFSDRSYGYTF. CDR3 coding DNA: TGTGCCAGCAGCTTTTCAGACAGATCATATGGCTACACCTTC.